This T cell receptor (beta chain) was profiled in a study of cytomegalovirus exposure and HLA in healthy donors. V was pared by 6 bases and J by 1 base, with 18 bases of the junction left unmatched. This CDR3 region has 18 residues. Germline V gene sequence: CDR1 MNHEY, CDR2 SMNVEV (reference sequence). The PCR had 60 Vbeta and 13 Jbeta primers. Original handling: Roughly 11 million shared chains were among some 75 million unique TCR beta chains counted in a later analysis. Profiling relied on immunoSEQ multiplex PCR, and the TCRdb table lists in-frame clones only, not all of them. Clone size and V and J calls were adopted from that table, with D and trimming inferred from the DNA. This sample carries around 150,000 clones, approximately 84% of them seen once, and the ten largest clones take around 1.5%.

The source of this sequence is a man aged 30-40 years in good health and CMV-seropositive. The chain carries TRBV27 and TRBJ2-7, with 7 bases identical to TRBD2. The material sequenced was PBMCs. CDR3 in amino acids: CASSLRGVFGGSSYEQYF. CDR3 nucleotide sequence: TGTGCCAGCAGCCTTCGGGGGGTTTTCGGGGGGTCATCCTACGAGCAGTACTTC.